Below are 19 T cell receptor beta chains sequenced from a single sample in a study of metastatic and nonmetastatic thyroid tumors. Thyroid surgery was performed in patients who had received no treatment beforehand. Through MiXCR, TCRdb re-clonotyped the PCR reads. The sample carries 30,000 to 35,000 clones, 25% to 30% recorded once. Sequenced sample: blood. The receptors derive from a female donor with papillary thyroid cancer or a benign thyroid nodule (not recorded which). Some clones in this sample may be carry-over from other donors' samples.

The J gene is TRBJ2-7, the V gene TRBV4-1, with TRBD2 identical over 7 bases. The J segment lost 9 bases and the V segment lost 0 bases, leaving 8 bases of the junction unmatched. Germline values: CDR1 MGHRA, CDR2 YSYEKL. The CDR3 runs 14 residues. The CDR3 DNA sequence: TGCGCCAGCAGCCAAGAGGGGGGGTATACGCTGCAGTACTTC. Translating it yields CASSQEGGYTLQYF.

This clone has a count of ten or more. The rearrangement joins TRBV7-9 to TRBJ1-4; D is unclear. Germline lookup yields CDR1 SEHNR and CDR2 FQNEAQ (reference sequence). The V and J ends lost 1 base and 2 bases respectively, with 8 bases between them. The CDR3 totals 15 residues. This CDR3 is CASSLVAVTNEKLFF. The CDR3 DNA sequence: TGTGCCAGCAGCTTAGTGGCAGTTACTAATGAAAAACTGTTTTTT.

The genes are TRBV5-1 and TRBJ2-1, with TRBD2 identical over 7 bases. The CDR3 is made up of 17 amino acids. From germline, CDR1 is SGHRS and CDR2 YFSETQ. After removal of 1 base from V and 4 bases from J, the junction contained 11 bases not matched to a gene. The CDR3: CASSLPGTNGGYNEQFF. The CDR3 nucleotides read TGCGCCAGCAGCTTGCCTGGGACTAACGGGGGGTACAATGAGCAGTTCTTC.

This clone was recorded at least ten times. This sequence joins TRBV19 and TRBJ1-1; TRBD1 matches at 7 bases. Germline V gives CDR1 LNHDA, CDR2 SQIVND (reference sequence). Trimming removed 6 bases from V and 4 bases from J; junction bases left unmatched: 8. The CDR3 covers 14 residues. This CDR3 is CASSPDRVGTEAFF. The CDR3, as DNA: TGTGCCAGTAGCCCTGACAGGGTTGGCACTGAAGCTTTCTTT.

The genes are TRBV19 and TRBJ2-2, with D tentatively TRBD1 (5 bases). CDR1 is LNHDA and CDR2 is SQIVND in the germline V gene (reference sequence). The CDR3 runs to 16 residues. Trimming cost V 7 bases and J 1 base, with 16 bases left between them. CDR3 amino acids: CASTNPQGRNTGELFF. The CDR3 nucleotides read TGTGCCAGTACTAATCCCCAGGGAAGGAACACCGGGGAGCTGTTTTTT.

This clone was detected a few times. The V and J genes are TRBV10-1 and TRBJ1-1; maybe TRBD1 (6 bases). Germline V lookup: CDR1 WNHNN, CDR2 SYGVQD (reference sequence). This CDR3 spans 15 amino acids. Trimming cost V 2 bases and J 1 base, with 11 bases left between them. CDR3 amino acids: CASSERGSGNTEAFF. The CDR3 nucleotides are TGCGCCAGCAGTGAGAGGGGGTCGGGGAACACTGAAGCTTTCTTT.

This sequence joins TRBV11-3 and TRBJ2-2; the match to TRBD2 covers 7 bases. Trimming took 1 base from V and 6 from J; bases not matched to a gene: 8. There are 16 residues in the CDR3. From germline, CDR1 is SGHNT and CDR2 YENEEA. CDR3 sequence reads: CASSLVGGRAPGELFF. Here the CDR3 DNA reads TGTGCCAGCAGCTTAGTTGGCGGGAGAGCCCCCGGGGAGCTGTTTTTT.

This chain uses TRBV5-1 with TRBJ2-7; 7 nucleotides match TRBD1. CDR3 size: 16 residues. V lost 0 bases to trimming and J lost 2 bases; unmatched junction nucleotides: 8. Germline CDR1 SGHRS, CDR2 YFSETQ. CDR3 sequence reads: CASSLAGTAFPYEQYF. The CDR3 DNA follows: TGCGCCAGCAGCTTGGCCGGGACAGCTTTCCCCTACGAGCAGTACTTC.

Regarding this clone: A read error may explain this, as a much larger clone is one base away. The sample holds other DNA sequences that translate to the same CDR3. The chain combines TRBV18 with TRBJ2-5; D ambiguous. Trimming removed 4 bases from V and 5 bases from J, with 11 bases in between. Germline loops: CDR1 KGHSH, CDR2 LQKENI. This CDR3 has 13 amino acids. CDR3 sequence (DNA): TGTGCCAGCTCACAAGGGTCCTCCGAGACCCAGTACTTC. Residues: CASSQGSSETQYF.

This clone was picked up a small number of times. This chain links TRBV6-2 or TRBV6-3 with TRBJ2-7; D may be TRBD2 (5 bases). Trimming removed 8 bases at V and 4 bases at J, with 9 bases between. This CDR3 spans 11 amino acids. The germline V gene encodes CDR1 MNHEY and CDR2 SVGEGT. The CDR3 here is CASVREYEQYF. CDR3 nucleotide sequence: TGTGCCAGCGTGAGGGAATACGAGCAGTACTTC.

The V and J genes are TRBV28 and TRBJ2-1; 9 nucleotides line up with TRBD1. Per the germline V gene, CDR1 is MDHEN and CDR2 is SYDVKM. Trimming removed 6 bases from V and 3 bases from J; junction bases left unmatched: 0. The CDR3 is 13 residues long. CDR3 loop: CASRGQGYNEQFF. In nucleotides, the CDR3 is TGTGCCAGCAGGGGACAGGGCTACAATGAGCAGTTCTTC. Filled out from reference TRBV28 and TRBJ2-1, the complete variable domain reads DVKVTQSSRYLVKRTGEKVFLECVQDMDHENMFWYRQDPGLGLRLIYFSYDVKMKEKGDIPEGYSVSREKKERFSLILESASTNQTSMYLCASRGQGYNEQFFGPGTRLTVL.

The sample holds a few counts of this clone. The gene calls are TRBV12-3 or TRBV12-4 and TRBJ1-6; TRBD1 might be the D (5 bases). This CDR3 is built from 15 residues. Trimming removed 3 bases at V and 6 bases at J, with 12 bases between. CDR3 residues: CASSFGARSNSPLHF. The CDR3 DNA reads TGTGCCAGCAGTTTTGGGGCTCGGAGTAATTCACCCCTCCACTTT.

CDR3 sequence reads: CASTLPLRQGDTGELFF. The DNA of the CDR3 is TGTGCCAGCACCCTACCTTTAAGGCAGGGGGACACCGGGGAGCTGTTTTTT. The chain recombines TRBV11-2 with TRBJ2-2; TRBD1 agrees at 7 bases. The V and J ends lost 7 bases and 3 bases, in that order; junction bases with no gene match: 14. The CDR3 loop spans 17 amino acids. Germline V gene data show CDR1 as SGHAT and CDR2 as FQNNGV.

The chain couples TRBV11-2 to TRBJ2-3; 13 nucleotides line up with TRBD2. CDR3 length equals 18 residues. The V and J ends lost 6 bases and 6 bases, in that order; junction bases with no gene match: 15. CDR1 and CDR2 from the germline V gene are SGHAT and FQNNGV. The CDR3 coding sequence is TGTGCCAGCAGTACCCGACTAGCGGGAGGCTCCTTGATGGATACGCAGTATTTT. Translated: CASSTRLAGGSLMDTQYF.

Only a few counts were recorded for this clone. The chain links TRBV6-4 to TRBJ2-3; no definite D call. Trimming removed 0 bases from V and 5 bases from J, with 6 bases in between. Germline V lookup: CDR1 MRHNA, CDR2 SNTAGT. This CDR3 comprises 13 residues. The CDR3 sequence: CASSDSIGDTQYF. DNA for the CDR3: TGTGCCAGCAGTGACTCGATTGGAGATACGCAGTATTTT.

As regards this clone: Germline and junction disagree at one end, which may indicate a read error. The sample contains more than one DNA sequence encoding this CDR3. This chain connects TRBV6-1 to TRBJ2-1; 9 nucleotides agree with TRBD2. CDR3 length equals 13 residues. Germline V CDR1 and CDR2: MNHNS, SASEGT. CDR3 sequence (DNA): TGTGCCAGCAGGTTGCGGGAGGGAGGTGAGCAGTTTTTC. Its translation: CASRLREGGEQFF.

V gene TRBV5-1 combines with J gene TRBJ2-1; 7 nucleotides agree with TRBD1. Germline V gives CDR1 SGHRS, CDR2 YFSETQ. This CDR3 is built from 15 residues. The V and J ends lost 4 bases and 4 bases, in that order; junction bases with no gene match: 8. The chain's CDR3 is CASSLTGAGYNEQFF. DNA of the CDR3: TGCGCCAGCAGCCTAACAGGGGCAGGTTACAATGAGCAGTTCTTC.

This chain connects TRBV6-1 to TRBJ2-7, with D tentatively TRBD2 (6 bases). Germline V gene lookup returns CDR1 MNHNS and CDR2 SASEGT. Trimming removed 6 bases from V and 2 bases from J, with 14 bases in between. This CDR3 contains 14 residues. In DNA form, the CDR3 reads TGTGCCAGCAGCCGGGGGACCGACGCCTACGAGCAGTACTTC. This translates into CASSRGTDAYEQYF.

By share, this clone ranks as medium-sized (0.01 to 0.1%). V gene TRBV6-1 combines with J gene TRBJ2-3; 7 bases match TRBD1. The germline V gene encodes CDR1 MNHNS and CDR2 SASEGT. V gave up 6 bases and J gave up 5 bases; unmatched junction bases: 8. This CDR3 has 14 residues. The CDR3 bases are TGTGCCAGCAGAATCGACAGGGCGAGAGATACGCAGTATTTT. It is translated as CASRIDRARDTQYF.